The clone carrying this T cell receptor beta chain was observed a few times. Its antigen is not identified. All donors were Caucasian adults living in Nashville, Tennessee. The table came from immunoSEQ multiplex PCR; TCRdb's copy has only in-frame clones and leaves some out. The sample lists approximately 980,000 clones; more than 75% were seen once. Trimming at V came to 3 bases and at J to 3 bases, leaving 5 bases not matched to a gene. From germline, CDR1 is SGHTA and CDR2 FQGNSA. The CDR3 runs to 15 residues. This specimen comes from a study of shared clonotypes between healthy human individuals. Broader study findings: Rarefaction exposed incomplete sorted-subset sequencing despite large depth. Generally, naive subsets (rather than memory subsets) showed larger estimated richness. The study found about 5% of naive CD4 clonotypes shared across a few donors.

This sequence joins TRBV7-2 and TRBJ1-5, with 7 nucleotides matching TRBD1. Sample: memory CD4+ T cells sorted from blood. Subset meaning: CD45RA-negative fraction. The receptor was isolated from a man younger than 35 in good health. This CDR3 reads CASSFSGQNNQPQHF. CDR3 bases: TGTGCCAGCAGCTTTTCGGGACAGAACAATCAGCCCCAGCATTTT.